These 11 T cell receptor beta chains share one sample of origin, sequenced in a study of T cell repertoires in cytomegalovirus infection. MiXCR, run by TCRdb on the reads, gives a single entry per CDR3 protein. The data contain nearly 650,000 distinct CDR3 sequences, approximately 25% of them singletons. The specimen was CD8+ T cells from PBMCs. The receptors come from a human donor in good health (CMV status not recorded). Some clones in this sample may be carry-over from other donors' samples.

The rearrangement uses TRBV29-1 and TRBJ2-5; 8 bases fit TRBD1. Losses at the gene ends were 4 bases for V and 3 bases for J; bases not matched to a gene: 13. The CDR3 length is 16 residues. CDR1 and CDR2 (germline): SQVTM, ANQGSEA. The CDR3 reads CSVARPAPDREETQYF. In DNA, the CDR3 is TGCAGCGTTGCCCGCCCGGCCCCGGACAGGGAAGAGACCCAGTACTTC.

The chain carries TRBV15 and TRBJ2-6; D gene uncertain. The CDR3 contains 15 residues. Germline CDR1 and CDR2: LNHNV and YYDKDF (reference sequence). V was trimmed by 3 bases and J by 5 bases, leaving 11 bases between them. The CDR3 is CATSSDLGRANVLTF. CDR3 DNA: TGTGCCACCAGCAGCGACCTGGGTAGGGCCAACGTCCTGACTTTC.

In its sample, this clonotype was seen a few times. This chain uses TRBV29-1 with TRBJ2-1, with 8 bases aligning to TRBD2. Germline lookup yields CDR1 SQVTM and CDR2 ANQGSEA. The trim removed 7 bases at V and 9 bases at J, leaving 20 bases unmatched. The CDR3 spans 16 residues. In DNA, the CDR3 is TGCAGCGCCTCGGGGCCCGGGGGGGCCGGGGTTGTTGAGCAGTTCTTC. Amino acid sequence: CSASGPGGAGVVEQFF.

V usage is TRBV19 and J usage is TRBJ2-5; 8 positions match TRBD1. CDR3 length equals 15 residues. Germline V gene data show CDR1 as LNHDA and CDR2 as SQIVND (reference sequence). V gave up 5 bases and J gave up 3 bases; unmatched junction bases: 8. The CDR3 DNA is TGTGCCAGTAGTTGGATCATGACAGGGGAAGAGACCCAGTACTTC. Residues: CASSWIMTGEETQYF.

In this sample, this clonotype turned up a few times. The chain joins TRBV28 to TRBJ2-5, with TRBD1 as a possible D gene (5 bases). The CDR3 runs 13 residues. The germline V gene has CDR1 MDHEN and CDR2 SYDVKM. V was cut by 3 bases and J by 2 bases, with 7 bases left in between. CDR3 in amino acids: CASSFQGQETQYF. In DNA form, the CDR3 reads TGTGCCAGCAGTTTCCAGGGACAAGAGACCCAGTACTTC.

There are many counts of this clonotype. J is TRBJ2-1 and V is TRBV27; unclear D gene. V dropped 2 bases and J dropped 4 bases, with 6 bases sitting between them. CDR3 length equals 13 residues. Germline assignment: CDR1 MNHEY and CDR2 SMNVEV (reference sequence). CDR3 sequence reads: CASSLRLYNEQFF. The CDR3 coding sequence is TGTGCCAGCAGTTTACGCCTTTACAATGAGCAGTTCTTC.

This clonotype was seen many times. The J gene is TRBJ2-7, the V gene TRBV2, with D perhaps TRBD2 (7 bases). CDR1 and CDR2 (germline): SNHLY, FYNNEI. V lost 5 bases and J 0 bases, leaving 14 bases between the germline ends. The CDR3 runs to 15 residues. CDR3 sequence: CASSSSGTLSYEQYV. CDR3 DNA: TGTGCCAGCAGTTCGAGCGGGACACTCTCCTACGAGCAGTACGTC.

CDR3 sequence: CASSALGGNEQFF. Written as DNA, the CDR3 is TGTGCCAGCAGTGCTTTGGGGGGAAATGAGCAGTTCTTC. The chain is built from TRBV6-5 and TRBJ2-1, with D perhaps TRBD2 (6 bases). The CDR3 length is 13 residues. Germline V gene lookup returns CDR1 MNHEY and CDR2 SVGAGI. Between the trimmed V and J ends, which lost 5 bases and 7 bases, there was a span of 12 bases.

To note about this clonotype: At one of its ends the junction is not consistent with the germline gene, which may arise from a read error. The V call is TRBV7-6, the J call TRBJ2-1; 11 bases match TRBD1. Germline lookup yields CDR1 SGHVS and CDR2 FNYEAQ. The CDR3 is 15 residues long. CDR3 DNA: TGTGCCAGCAACTTAGGACAGGGGGCATACAATGAGCAGTTCTTC. It yields the protein CASNLGQGAYNEQFF. Full variable domain (outside the CDR3, taken from reference TRBV7-6 and TRBJ2-1): GAGVSQSPRYKVTKRGQDVALRCDPISGHVSLYWYRQALGQGPEFLTYFNYEAQQDKSGLPNDRFSAERPEGSISTLTIQRTEQRDSAMYRCASNLGQGAYNEQFFGPGTRLTVL.

This clonotype has a count of ten or more. This sequence joins TRBV7-9 and TRBJ2-1; tentative D call: TRBD1 (6 bases). V dropped 5 bases and J dropped 4 bases, with 18 bases sitting between them. The CDR3 runs 16 residues. The germline CDR1 and CDR2 sequences are SEHNR and FQNEAQ (reference sequence). CDR3 loop: CASSLPGQTRYNEQFF. The CDR3 coding sequence is TGTGCCAGCAGCCTTCCCGGACAGACCCGATACAATGAGCAGTTCTTC.

The V call is TRBV2, the J call TRBJ1-5; 8 nucleotides align to TRBD1. The CDR3 spans 17 residues. CDR1 and CDR2 from the germline V gene are SNHLY and FYNNEI. J lost 0 bases, V lost 5 bases, and 9 bases had no gene match. CDR3 DNA sequence: TGTGCCAGCAGTCCCCCCAACAGGGGGAATAGCAATCAGCCCCAGCATTTT. Residues: CASSPPNRGNSNQPQHF. Based on the CDR3 plus reference TRBV2 and TRBJ1-5, the full variable domain is EPEVTQTPSHQVTQMGQEVILRCVPISNHLYFYWYRQILGQKVEFLVSFYNNEISEKSEIFDDQFSVERPDGSNFTLKIRSTKLEDSAMYFCASSPPNRGNSNQPQHFGDGTRLSIL.